Described below is a single T cell receptor beta chain sequence and its context. Its antigen is not known. Clones were sequenced by immunoSEQ multiplex PCR, and TCRdb holds only the in-frame ones, with some missing. The table records roughly 90,000 clones, under 95% of them present only once. The V end lost 2 bases, the J end lost 2 bases, and 10 bases lay between the germline ends. CDR1 SGHTA and CDR2 FQGTGA come from the germline V gene. This CDR3 spans 15 amino acids. The sample originates from a study of OX40 agonist ivuxolimab in advanced cancers. Study details: Ivuxolimab doses were 0.01, 0.1, 0.3, 1.5, 3 or 10 mg/kg every 2 weeks. Study outcomes and limitations: Relative to CD4+ cells, CD8+ T cells on average had more expanded clones. CD4+ and CD8+ T cells in blood underwent clonal expansion by week 6 at 0.1 to 3.0 mg/kg.

This sequence was found in an adult with an advanced solid tumor such as melanoma, head and neck, liver or kidney cancer. The chain has TRBV7-3 and TRBJ2-1; D not certain. Sequencing used CD4+ or CD8+ T cells sorted from blood, obtained in a trial of the OX40 agonist ivuxolimab. CDR3 nucleotide sequence: TGTGCCAGCAGCTTATTTCTGGGTCCCTACAATGAGCAGTTCTTC. Protein product: CASSLFLGPYNEQFF.